The clone carrying this TCR beta chain was seen only once. Its antigen is undetermined. PCR involved 60 Vbeta and 13 Jbeta primers. Authors' analysis steps: In a later analysis, 10 million to 11 million of around 75 million unique beta chains occurred in at least two donors. Assay: immunoSEQ multiplex PCR; the TCRdb copy retains only in-frame clones and omits some. V and J calls and clone size are given by that table; D and trimming were obtained from the DNA. The sample lists about 120,000 clones, around four fifths occurring once. This record comes from a study of cytomegalovirus exposure and HLA in healthy donors. Study information: Sequencing of some 190 million T cells in an earlier analysis found 100 million to 140 million unique TCR beta sequences. Points from the study as a whole: Later findings reportedly placed an Asian-associated ancestry cluster below the roughly 670-donor mean for N-insertions. Usually a TCR sequence was rare, but some public TCRs were found in many donors.

Looked up from germline, CDR1 is SGDLS and CDR2 is YYNGEE. The V end lost 0 bases, the J end lost 6 bases, and 9 bases lay between the germline ends. The CDR3 is 13 amino acids. The chain joins TRBV9 to TRBJ1-1; D may be TRBD1 (5 bases). What was sequenced was PBMCs. The sequence was obtained from a young man in good health and CMV-seropositive. The CDR3: CASSVVSGAEAFF. DNA for the CDR3: TGTGCCAGCAGCGTAGTGTCGGGGGCTGAAGCTTTCTTT.